This T cell receptor beta chain was documented in a study of T-cell memory formation after mild COVID-19. General observations from the study: CD4+ contracting clones lay mainly in CM and EM, CD8+ ones in EMRA.

A single record per CDR3 protein comes from TCRdb applying MiXCR to the 5' RACE reads. The sample has about 360,000 distinct CDR3 sequences, about an eighth seen once; the top ten hold about 20%. Turning to this clonotype: Its cognate antigen is unknown.

The V gene's germline CDR1 is SGHAT and CDR2 FQNNGV. Trimming stripped 5 bases from V and 0 bases from J, with 11 bases between. This CDR3 is built from 15 residues. The sequence was collected from a man between 18 and 35 years old who had mild COVID-19 (a few samples of this study predate the infection). Cell type and time point are not known. The sample consisted of PBMCs or a T cell subset sorted from them (not recorded which). The gene calls are TRBV11-2 and TRBJ1-3; D is perhaps TRBD1 (6 bases). CDR3 DNA sequence: TGTGCCAGCAGCACAGGGCAGCTCTCTGGAAACACCATATATTTT. This codes for CASSTGQLSGNTIYF.